This TCR beta chain stems from a study of CD8+CD57+ T cells in acquired aplastic anemia. Study in general: Mean yield of DNA from sorted CD4+ and CD8+ cells was 3 to 3.5 ug. Study results and caveats: Controls and patients did not differ significantly in CD8+ Simpson's diversity. Patients and controls shared about 30 CD8+ CDR3 sequences, which appeared highly expressed in patients and within their immunodominant clones.

TCR beta VDJ and CDR3 were profiled, and genomic DNA was the template. TCRdb reanalysed the reads using MiXCR and keeps one entry per CDR3 protein. The table has over 150,000 distinct CDR3 sequences, about three fifths seen once. V dropped 3 bases and J dropped 10; count of bases not matched to a gene: 13. Germline CDR1 and CDR2: SQVTM and ANQGSEA. This CDR3 is built from 14 residues. About this clonotype: What it recognizes is unknown.

Patients who underwent sequencing had shown CD8+CD57+ cell expansion by flow cytometry. Prior therapy had not been administered to any patient at the time of blood sampling. The source is a human donor with aplastic anemia. The J gene is TRBJ2-7, the V gene TRBV29-1, with 9 positions matching TRBD1. The specimen sequenced was sorted CD4+, CD8+, or CD8+CD57+ T cells (not recorded which) from PBMCs. CDR3 region: CSVDFGTGSLGQYF. CDR3 coding DNA: TGCAGCGTTGACTTTGGGACAGGGAGTTTGGGTCAGTACTTC.